The clone carrying this T cell receptor (beta chain) appeared a few times. Its antigen remains unknown. These data originate in a study of T cell repertoires in cytomegalovirus infection. TCRdb reprocessed the reads with MiXCR, giving one entry per CDR3 protein. Among a few hundred thousand distinct CDR3 sequences listed, roughly a sixth were seen once. Findings and caveats of the study: Identification of carriers of CMV plus the relevant HLA was performed using cumulative public TCR beta family frequency.

V gave up 4 bases and J gave up 3 bases, with 13 bases separating them. CDR3 length: 14 amino acids. Germline V gives CDR1 SGDLS, CDR2 YYNGEE. Sequenced sample: PBMCs. This clonotype was sampled from a human donor in good health (CMV status not recorded). Some clones in this sample may be carry-over from other donors' samples. This chain connects TRBV9 to TRBJ1-1, with D uncertain. As DNA, the CDR3 is TGTGCCAGCAGCTTGCGACTCCGGGACACTGAAGCTTTCTTT. Translating gives CASSLRLRDTEAFF. Using reference TRBV9 and TRBJ1-1 for the parts outside the CDR3, the full variable domain is DSGVTQTPKHLITATGQRVTLRCSPRSGDLSVYWYQQSLDQGLQFLIQYYNGEERAKGNILERFSAQQFPDLHSELNLSSLELGDSALYFCASSLRLRDTEAFFGQGTRLTVV.